Listed below are T cell receptor beta chains from one sample, sequenced in a study of tumor-infiltrating lymphocytes in primary liver carcinoma. TCRdb redid the calling of the multiplex PCR reads with MiXCR, one entry per CDR3 protein. The sample consists of 120,000 or so distinct CDR3 sequences, 55% to 75% of them appearing once. Sequencing used liver tumor tissue from sampling region 1. The source is an older woman with primary liver carcinoma and hepatitis B virus infection. Both conserved end residues are part of each CDR3.

v_gene,CDR3aa
TRBV6-5,CASSHPQETQYF
TRBV7-3,CASSLTWTSGSRNEQFF
TRBV5-1,CASSPAEETQYF
TRBV4-1,CASSSSPAGGYEQYF
TRBV10-1,CASSENSGEQYF
TRBV11-1,CASSAGGYADTQYF
TRBV11-2,CASTCSWGGGSDYTF
TRBV7-9,CTSSPPGELFF
TRBV4-2,CASSQEEPGNTIYF
TRBV28,CASSYGRGINLGGYTF
TRBV28,CASADPNQPQHF
TRBV6-2/TRBV6-3,CASSYSATLRRTTNEKLFF
TRBV11-2,CASSVSSGLAGGELFF
TRBV20-1,CSAGLAGGETQYF
TRBV14,CASSRPAGALEKLFF
TRBV6-6,CASNPGLAGAKTGELFF
TRBV28,CASSFPGTATCGYTF